The entry that follows covers one T cell receptor beta chain sequence. There is no known antigen for this receptor. This record belongs to a study of cytomegalovirus exposure and HLA in healthy donors (TCRdb year 2017). As for the study more broadly: An earlier analysis of about 530 of the donors reported approximately 280 Gb of sequence data and 95 million to 130 million unique TCR beta sequences obtained from roughly 180 million T cells. A few DR-DQ haplotypes were handled as single units for association and clustering because linkage in the cohort was strong. An earlier analysis of 587 of the donors applied high-throughput TCR beta sequencing to assess whether each TCR beta V gene segment acted as functional or pseudogenic. The study used immunosequencing to profile the T cell repertoires of approximately 650 subjects and linked those repertoires to cytomegalovirus serostatus. Donor age, sex, ethnicity and CMV serostatus were compiled alongside the repertoire data. The later analysis used no new phenotypic data to find candidate immune exposures, relying instead on TCR beta sequences and their occurrence across donors. Roughly 300 gigabases of sequencing data and roughly 90 million unique TCR sequences were included in an early release covering several hundred HLA-typed donors. High-throughput TCR immunosequencing, statistical association of individual TCRs with disease status, and machine learning were combined to predict cytomegalovirus infection status. A separate validation cohort of approximately 120 different subjects was used in addition to the approximately 700-subject first cohort. Both class I and class II loci were covered by HLA typing, at four-digit resolution. In a later analysis, previously published TCR beta repertoires from 666 donors were re-analyzed and high-resolution HLA genotyping was added so that TCR occurrence patterns could be studied. Across around 400 genotyped donors of the cohort, an average of roughly 200,000 unique TCR beta nucleotide sequences per donor were sequenced, and roughly 18% of those sequences were non-productive. Of the roughly 400 genotyped donors, approximately 80% fell in the genetic ancestry cluster associated with self-reported Caucasian donors. The study aimed to test whether cataloging public T cell receptors could reveal signatures of past pathogen exposure. A later genetic analysis used genome-wide SNP genotypes for about three fifths of the 666 donors, treating that subset as a discovery cohort. All discovery cohort repertoires had been generated using a single sequencing platform. The number of donors typed differed by locus, with 629-630 for A, B, C, DRB1 and DQB1, roughly 520 for DQA1, approximately 570 for DPA1, and around 450 for DPB1. Results the study describes overall, beyond this receptor: In a later genetic analysis, a missense DCLRE1C variant was associated with V-gene and J-gene trimming of TCR beta chains, and the association was replicated in an independent cohort. The study listed 164 TCR beta chains as associated with cytomegalovirus. Because the 87-base-pair reads could not distinguish some IMGT-functional V segments, including TRBV6-2 and TRBV6-3, those segments were excluded. The authors suggested that the approach could potentially be extended to other disease states and immunological phenotypes. Linkage disequilibrium might explain the correlated functional status among segregating V segments, but an unknown experimental factor could not be excluded. A cluster of highly shared sequence variants was judged likely to be a technical artifact of the sequencing pipeline. Most TCR sequences were seen in very few donors, while some public TCRs were found in many individuals. In an earlier analysis of more than 450 of the donors, most TCR beta V segments were observed in productive rearrangements about 90% or about 30% of the time, broadly matching IMGT annotations. A further reported finding was that TCR beta sequences accurately predicted the HLA-A and HLA-B alleles for most subjects in the first cohort. Because HLA typing was unavailable for some donors at each locus, only the typed subset was used in association tests. In a later analysis, TCR association rates were found to vary across HLA loci, with the most associated TCRs seen for DRB1 alleles and the fewest for HLA-C alleles. At a false discovery rate of 0.05, a later analysis linked under 20,000 TCR beta sequences to specific HLA alleles. The only immune exposure information available for the cohort was CMV serostatus. The classifier was reported to diagnose cytomegalovirus status with high specificity and sensitivity in both the original and validation cohorts. Strong co-occurrence of HLA alleles, especially DR and DQ, made assigning TCR associations to individual alleles difficult. Only TCR beta chains were sequenced in this cohort, and the absence of alpha or paired-chain data limited detectable features. According to a later analysis, parvovirus B19, influenza, CMV and Epstein-Barr virus appeared linked to several top co-occurrence clusters. The earlier analysis of 587 of the donors excluded some 15 rarely observed V segments, including chromosome 9 orphons, because counts were too low. A later analysis found that most CMV-associated TCR beta chains appeared HLA-restricted, with HLA associations seemingly driven largely by CMV exposure. In vitro tests confirmed that a few of the cytomegalovirus-associated TCR beta chains recognize cytomegalovirus antigens. A later analysis found that HLA-associated TCR beta chains were more clonally expanded and had lower generation probabilities than equally common non-associated chains. The presence/absence analyses assumed that sequencing depth was roughly uniform across donors, and that assumption may not be true. A later genetic analysis reported fewer N-insertions in productive TCRs among donors in an Asian-associated ancestry cluster than the approximately 670-donor mean.

Ends trimmed: V by 3 bases, J by 4 bases; bases unmatched to a gene: 5. From cysteine to phenylalanine, the CDR3 is 13 amino acids long. The read is trimmed to its CDR3 DNA, 39 bases read in frame from base 1. The germline V gene gives CDR1 as SQVTM and CDR2 as ANQGSEA. Libraries were prepared through the immunoSEQ multiplex PCR assay. The multiplex PCR relied on a mix of 60 forward primers for TCR Vbeta segments and 13 reverse primers for TCR Jbeta segments. The CDR3 region of rearranged TCR beta genes was amplified from genomic DNA with a multiplex PCR assay. Amplified TCR beta libraries were sequenced as 87-base-pair reads on the Illumina HiSeq System. The authors processed their data as follows. In a later analysis, tens of millions of unique TCR beta chains were counted across the roughly 670 repertoires, and roughly 11 million of these chains were shared by at least two donors. Raw reads were error-corrected and collapsed into unique sequences with a nearest-neighbor algorithm that merged closely related sequences to remove PCR and sequencing errors. To assign V, D and J gene segments, CDR3 sequences were aligned to IMGT reference sequences. For a sequence to be retained, a match of at least six nucleotides was required to both a V gene segment and a J gene segment. Rearrangements were classified as productive when the CDR3 lacked stop codons and remained in frame with V and J, and all other rearrangements were classified as non-productive. CDR3 was defined by IMGT convention, running from the second conserved V-encoded cysteine to the conserved J-encoded phenylalanine. The earlier analysis of 587 of the donors excluded sequences that lacked an unambiguous match to a single V gene segment. In an earlier analysis of 450 to 700 of the donors, V segments were called functional above 56.7% productive rearrangements and were called segregating when the between-donor standard deviation exceeded 5%. A statistical classification framework was developed to diagnose cytomegalovirus status using the catalog of TCR beta chain sequences. In a later analysis, TCR nucleotide sequences were compared against IMGT/GENE-DB human TR gene sequences so that V and J genes could be assigned. A later analysis assigned CDR3 sequences and most-parsimonious VDJ recombination scenarios with the TCRdist pipeline. In a later analysis, each TCR beta chain was defined by its CDR3 amino acid sequence together with its V-gene family, and reads without a unique V-gene family were excluded. As a way to deal with suspected cross-contamination and a sequencing artifact, a later analysis dropped approximately 570 nucleotide sequences that were highly shared and had low generation probability. A later analysis calculated a clonal expansion index for each public chain from normalized within-repertoire ranks of inferred template counts. In a later analysis, generation probabilities were computed with a VDJ recombination model fitted to out-of-frame rearrangements, and the resulting probabilities were checked against IGoR. In a later analysis, hypergeometric tests were used to score TCR-TCR, TCR-HLA and TCR-CMV co-occurrence, with a repertoire-size bias correction applied to TCR pairs. A later analysis estimated false discovery rates by permuting HLA or CMV assignments 20 times. In a later analysis, co-occurring TCRs were grouped using DBSCAN, and TCRdist sequence similarity was added for clustering within HLA-allele-positive subsets. Repertoires with fewer than 30,000 or more than 120,000 public chains were left out of co-occurrence clustering, as were four to six repertoires with anomalous nucleotide sharing. TCRdb holds this immuneACCESS table with in-frame rearrangements only. Some clones are missing; in checked studies, unresolved V genes explain under half, and the rest has no known cause. That table furnishes V, J and clone size, whereas the DNA furnished D and trimming. This specimen's table enumerates about 51,000 clones. Of the sample, about 2.2% is held by the ten largest clones.

In total, about 650 healthy bone marrow donors made up the cohort. At the time of sampling, all cohort members were nominally healthy, though unrecorded immune exposures were likely present. The donor was CMV seronegative and was included in the group of several hundred seronegative cohort members. Every donor gave a peripheral blood sample, and the peripheral blood mononuclear cells from that sample were used for TCR beta sequencing. The Qiagen DNeasy Blood Extraction Kit was used to extract genomic DNA from the blood cell samples. The TCR sequence derives from a female donor in good health and CMV-seronegative. The sequence links TRBV29-1 to TRBJ2-5, and 7 bases in between align with TRBD2. The material sequenced was PBMCs. The sequenced DNA is TGCAGCGTTGAGGCGGGAGACATAGAGACCCAGTACTTC. Its amino acids are CSVEAGDIETQYF.